Below, 9 T cell receptor beta chains from the same sample are listed, as sequenced in a study of vaccination effects on CD4 cells after COVID-19. The table came from immunoSEQ multiplex PCR; TCRdb's copy has only in-frame clones and leaves some out. The sample yields around 50,000 clones, under 85% seen once. Once cultured for nine to ten days, the cells underwent separation to obtain CD4+ T cells. The person had PCR-confirmed SARS-CoV-2 infection between March and December 2020. Each participant was given two doses of one vaccine (BNT162b2 or mRNA-1273). What these receptors recognize is not known. The starting material was CD4+ T cells from PBMCs cultured without peptide, obtained after COVID-19 vaccination. The origin of the receptors is a human donor who had a prior SARS-CoV-2 infection.

This clone was counted once. This rearrangement joins TRBV7-6 to TRBJ2-2, with a possible D match to TRBD2 (5 bases). Deletions cut 5 bases from V and 1 base from J, with 8 bases between. Germline CDR1 and CDR2: SGHVS and FNYEAQ. The CDR3 totals 14 residues. The CDR3 DNA sequence: TGTGCCAGCAGCCGGACTGTGAACACCGGGGAGCTGTTTTTT. This encodes CASSRTVNTGELFF. The variable domain in full, with the rest retrieved from reference TRBV7-6 and TRBJ2-2, is GAGVSQSPRYKVTKRGQDVALRCDPISGHVSLYWYRQALGQGPEFLTYFNYEAQQDKSGLPNDRFSAERPEGSISTLTIQRTEQRDSAMYRCASSRTVNTGELFFGEGSRLTVL.

The rearrangement links TRBV19 to TRBJ2-7, with 8 bases aligning to TRBD1. The germline gives CDR1 LNHDA, CDR2 SQIVND (reference sequence). The CDR3 extends over 14 amino acids. V was clipped by 4 bases and J by 5 bases; unmatched bases: 7. CDR3 sequence: CASSNRDRTDEQYF. CDR3 DNA sequence: TGTGCCAGTAGTAACCGGGACAGGACTGACGAGCAGTACTTC. Full variable domain (outside the CDR3, taken from reference TRBV19 and TRBJ2-7): DGGITQSPKYLFRKEGQNVTLSCEQNLNHDAMYWYRQDPGQGLRLIYYSQIVNDFQKGDIAEGYSVSREKKESFPLTVTSAQKNPTAFYLCASSNRDRTDEQYFGPGTRLTVT.

The chain is built from TRBV6-5 and TRBJ1-6; 10 nucleotides align to TRBD1. Germline CDR1 MNHEY, CDR2 SVGAGI. CDR3 size: 15 residues. V shed 6 bases, J shed 5 bases, and the junction held 4 bases outside the gene matches. Here the CDR3 reads CASSLGQGDNSPLHF. The CDR3 bases are TGTGCCAGCAGCCTAGGACAGGGGGATAATTCACCCCTCCACTTT.

The table lists this clone with a few counts. The chain recombines TRBV7-9 with TRBJ1-2, with a weak D call TRBD1 (6 bases). CDR3 length: 12 amino acids. Trimming removed 5 bases at V and 6 bases at J, with 10 bases between. CDR1 is SEHNR and CDR2 is FQNEAQ in the germline V gene (reference sequence). CDR3 region: CASSTWTDGYTF. The CDR3 DNA reads as TGTGCCAGCAGCACATGGACAGATGGCTACACCTTC.

This clone was picked up a small number of times. The chain has TRBV21-1 and TRBJ2-1; the table's D call of TRBD1 was not tested on the DNA. TRBV21-1 is tagged as a pseudogene. The CDR3 length is 14 residues. Here the CDR3 DNA reads TGTGCCAGTATCCGGGACACCGCCTGGAATGAGCAGTTCTTC. Protein product: CASIRDTAWNEQFF.

This chain joins TRBV5-1 and TRBJ2-1; the match to TRBD1 covers 9 bases. Unmatched junction bases numbered 7, after V lost 4 bases and J lost 8 bases. The germline gives CDR1 SGHRS, CDR2 YFSETQ. CDR3 length: 14 amino acids. The CDR3 region is CASSLGTGRDEQFF. CDR3 coding DNA: TGCGCCAGCAGCCTCGGGACAGGGCGGGATGAGCAGTTCTTC. Full variable domain (remainder filled in from reference TRBV5-1 and TRBJ2-1): KAGVTQTPRYLIKTRGQQVTLSCSPISGHRSVSWYQQTPGQGLQFLFEYFSETQRNKGNFPGRFSGRQFSNSRSEMNVSTLELGDSALYLCASSLGTGRDEQFFGPGTRLTVL.

V and J are TRBV11-3 and TRBJ2-1, with 9 bases lining up with TRBD2. The CDR3 is 18 amino acids. The V and J ends lost 2 bases and 3 bases, in that order; junction bases with no gene match: 11. CDR1 SGHNT and CDR2 YENEEA come from the germline V gene. The DNA for the CDR3 is TGTGCCAGCAGCTTACCATCGACTAGCGGTCTCGACTACAATGAGCAGTTCTTC. This gives the protein CASSLPSTSGLDYNEQFF.

The genes are TRBV2 and TRBJ2-5, with D possibly TRBD2 on 6 matching bases. Looked up from germline, CDR1 is SNHLY and CDR2 is FYNNEI. Between the trimmed V and J ends, which lost 6 bases and 1 base, there was a span of 12 bases. The CDR3 has 14 amino acids. In nucleotides, the CDR3 is TGTGCCAGCAGCCGAGACGGGGGCCAAGAGACCCAGTACTTC. As protein: CASSRDGGQETQYF.

The chain recombines TRBV6-5 with TRBJ1-4; unclear D gene. CDR3 length: 13 amino acids. Germline lookup yields CDR1 MNHEY and CDR2 SVGAGI. Trimming cost V 8 bases and J 1 base, with 8 bases left between them. CDR3 amino acids: CASGRRTNEKLFF. In DNA, the CDR3 is TGTGCCAGCGGTAGGCGAACTAATGAAAAACTGTTTTTT.